This T cell receptor beta chain was observed in a study of tumor-infiltrating lymphocytes in primary liver carcinoma. A primer in the constant region served to generate TCR beta cDNA from approximately 460 ng of total RNA. TCR beta libraries came from three nested multiplex PCR rounds using slightly modified ARM-PCR. TRBV1-TRBV30 forward primers paired with a C-beta reverse primer were used in the first two PCR rounds, which ran roughly 9 cycles each. TCRdb re-called the multiplex PCR reads with MiXCR, one entry per CDR3 protein. In the table there are around 80,000 distinct CDR3 sequences, roughly 71% of which are singletons. The CDR3 loop spans 14 amino acids. The germline gives CDR1 MNHEY, CDR2 SVGAGI. Trimming removed 7 bases from V and 0 bases from J, with 10 bases in between. Co-extraction of RNA and DNA was performed on 20-30 mg of unsorted bulk tissue.

The material sequenced was tumor-adjacent normal liver tissue. The clonotype was recovered from a man between 35 and 55 years old with primary liver carcinoma and hepatitis B virus infection. This rearrangement joins TRBV6-5 to TRBJ2-1, with a tentative D call TRBD2 (6 bases). The CDR3 loop is CASMISGSYNEQFF. CDR3 bases: TGTGCCAGCATGATTAGCGGCTCCTACAATGAGCAGTTCTTC.